Sequencing of this T cell receptor (beta chain) was carried out in a study of CD8 T cells in ankylosing spondylitis. Germline V gives CDR1 SGHTA, CDR2 FQGNSA. The CDR3 extends over 13 amino acids. V was trimmed by 5 bases and J by 6 bases, leaving 13 bases between them. MiXCR, run by TCRdb on the 5' RACE reads, gives a single entry per CDR3 protein. Of 200,000 to 300,000 distinct CDR3 sequences listed, 8.6% are singletons. The sequenced material came from blood, either unsorted or a sorted T cell fraction (not recorded which). This sequence joins TRBV7-2 and TRBJ1-2; TRBD1 might be the D (6 bases). The sequence came from a male donor with ankylosing spondylitis or in good health (not recorded which). The CDR3 loop reads CASSLTGLHGYTF. The CDR3 bases are TGTGCCAGCAGCCTGACAGGTTTGCATGGCTACACCTTC.